This paragraph reports one T cell receptor (beta chain). Antigen: not known. Libraries were prepared by immunoSEQ multiplex PCR; TCRdb keeps only in-frame clonotypes and omits some of them. The sample records about 400,000 clones, 70% to 90% being singletons. The sample originates from a study of Ad26.COV2.S vaccination and SARS-CoV-2 variants. In the study overall: Ad26.COV2.S, an intramuscular injection, was given once or twice 56 days apart.

Regarding treatment: some 20 received Ad26.COV2.S at low or high dose, single or two shots; about five received placebo; per-sample allocation not given. Samples were taken on day 63 after the first vaccine or placebo injection. It was an adult aged 18-55 years in Boston who was the donor. Findings and limits, study-wide: Recipients of either vaccine or placebo displayed similar breadth of non-spike TCRs. Placebo recipients had lower spike-specific TCR breadth than vaccine recipients.

From germline, CDR1 is ENHRY and CDR2 SYGVKD. The CDR3 has 13 residues. The ends were cut back, 6 bases at V and 5 bases at J, with 13 bases in the middle. This TCR was sampled from a person aged 18-60 years who received the Ad26.COV2.S COVID-19 vaccine or a placebo. The gene calls are TRBV10-3 and TRBJ1-2, with a possible D match to TRBD1 (6 bases). The sequencing used peripheral blood, collected in a trial of Ad26.COV2.S vaccine versus placebo. CDR3 sequence reads: CAISSDSEYGYTF. The CDR3 DNA sequence: TGTGCCATCAGCTCGGACAGTGAATATGGCTACACCTTC.